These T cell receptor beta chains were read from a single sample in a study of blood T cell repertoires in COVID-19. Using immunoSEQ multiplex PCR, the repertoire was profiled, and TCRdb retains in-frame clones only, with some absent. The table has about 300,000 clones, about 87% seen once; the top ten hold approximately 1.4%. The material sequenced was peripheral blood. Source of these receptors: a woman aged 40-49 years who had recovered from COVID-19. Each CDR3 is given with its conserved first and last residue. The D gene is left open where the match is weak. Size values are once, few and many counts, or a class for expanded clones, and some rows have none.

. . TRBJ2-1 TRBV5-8 CASSNQGSPYNEQFF TGTGCCAGCAGTAATCAGGGGAGCCCCTACAATGAGCAGTTCTTC
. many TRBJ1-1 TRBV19 CASSIDYRGSTEAFF TGTGCCAGTAGCATCGATTATCGGGGAAGCACTGAAGCTTTCTTT
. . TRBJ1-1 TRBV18 CASSLAGVNTEAFF TGTGCCAGCTCCCTGGCGGGGGTGAACACTGAAGCTTTCTTT
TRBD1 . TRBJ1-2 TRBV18 CASSPLGQGGYGYTF TGTGCCAGCTCACCCTTGGGACAGGGTGGCTATGGCTACACCTTC
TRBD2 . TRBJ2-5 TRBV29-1 CSVEDLGLAGDAETQYF TGCAGCGTTGAAGACCTAGGACTAGCGGGGGACGCGGAGACCCAGTACTTC
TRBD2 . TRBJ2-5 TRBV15 CASSISGGLTTQYF TGTGCCTCCTCGATTAGCGGGGGGCTTACGACCCAGTACTTC
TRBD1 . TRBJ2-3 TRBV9 CASGTGGPDTQYF TGTGCCAGCGGGACAGGGGGCCCAGATACGCAGTATTTT
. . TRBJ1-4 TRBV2 CASSIQSTNEKLFF TGTGCCAGCAGTATACAGTCAACTAATGAAAAACTGTTTTTT
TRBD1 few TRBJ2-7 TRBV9 CASSGGDRSYEQYF TGTGCCAGCAGCGGAGGGGACAGGTCCTACGAGCAGTACTTC
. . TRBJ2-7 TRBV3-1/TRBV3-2 CASSQDVFREQYF TGTGCCAGCAGCCAAGACGTCTTTCGGGAGCAGTACTTC
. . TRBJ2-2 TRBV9 CASSPSFAGELFF TGTGCCAGCAGCCCGAGTTTTGCGGGGGAGCTGTTTTTT
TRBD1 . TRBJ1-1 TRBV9 CASSPYRGSSVEAFF TGTGCCAGCAGCCCCTACAGGGGAAGTTCTGTAGAAGCTTTCTTT
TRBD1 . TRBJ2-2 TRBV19 CASTTRTGGNTGELFF TGTGCCAGTACCACCCGGACAGGGGGGAACACCGGGGAGCTGTTTTTT
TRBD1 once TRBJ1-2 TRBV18 CASSPRTGEGYTF TGTGCCAGCTCACCAAGGACAGGGGAAGGCTACACCTTC
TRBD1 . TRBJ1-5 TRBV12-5 CASGLRLQGAGQPQHF TGTGCTAGTGGTTTGCGCTTGCAGGGGGCTGGTCAGCCCCAGCATTTT
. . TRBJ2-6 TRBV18 CASSLRRGSGANVLTF TGTGCCAGCTCCCTTAGACGGGGCTCTGGGGCCAACGTCCTGACTTTC
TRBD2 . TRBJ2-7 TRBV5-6 CASSSLYQRGLPYEQYF TGTGCCAGCAGCTCATTGTACCAGCGGGGGCTTCCCTACGAGCAGTACTTC
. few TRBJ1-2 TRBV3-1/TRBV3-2 CASSQTGRWVYGYTF TGTGCCAGCAGCCAAACAGGGCGCTGGGTCTATGGCTACACCTTC
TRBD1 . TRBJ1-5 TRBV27 CASGQGRAQPQHF TGTGCCAGCGGACAGGGGAGAGCTCAGCCCCAGCATTTT
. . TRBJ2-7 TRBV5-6 CASSGTVAGYEQYF TGTGCCAGCAGCGGAACAGTGGCGGGCTACGAGCAGTACTTC
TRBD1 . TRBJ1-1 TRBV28 CASTSHPEGANTEAFF TGTGCCAGCACCTCACATCCTGAGGGGGCGAACACTGAAGCTTTCTTT
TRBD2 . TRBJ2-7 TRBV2 CASSYGTRGGEQYF TGTGCCAGCAGTTACGGGACTAGGGGGGGCGAGCAGTACTTC
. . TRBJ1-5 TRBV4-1 CASRPTDSGVAQPQHF TGCGCCAGCAGACCAACTGACAGCGGGGTCGCTCAGCCCCAGCATTTT
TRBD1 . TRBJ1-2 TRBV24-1 CATSDPRRGQGYTF TGTGCCACCAGTGATCCTCGCAGGGGGCAGGGCTACACCTTC
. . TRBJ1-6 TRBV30 CAWSVQGRSPLHF TGTGCCTGGAGTGTACAGGGACGGTCACCCCTCCACTTT
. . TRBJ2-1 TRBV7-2 CASSPFRYNEQFF TGTGCCAGCAGCCCATTCAGGTACAATGAGCAGTTCTTC
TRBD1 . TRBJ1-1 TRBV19 CASSNRGTEAFF TGTGCCAGTAGTAACAGGGGCACTGAAGCTTTCTTT
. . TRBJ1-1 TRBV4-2 CASSATTGTNTEAFF TGTGCCAGCAGCGCCACGACAGGCACGAACACTGAAGCTTTCTTT
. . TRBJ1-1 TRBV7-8 CASSLAYRRTEAFF TGTGCCAGCAGCTTAGCGTACCGGAGGACTGAAGCTTTCTTT
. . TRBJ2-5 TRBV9 CASSPWGGRQETQYF TGTGCCAGCAGCCCCTGGGGGGGCCGACAAGAGACCCAGTACTTC
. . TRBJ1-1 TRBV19 CASSIKGDYLMNTEAFF TGTGCCAGTAGTATTAAGGGGGATTACCTGATGAACACTGAAGCTTTCTTT
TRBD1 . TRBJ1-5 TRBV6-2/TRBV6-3 CASSSRAGGSSQHF TGTGCCAGCAGTTCCCGGGCAGGGGGCTCGTCCCAGCATTTT
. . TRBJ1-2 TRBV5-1 CASSLLTPGRGVYGYTF TGCGCCAGCAGCTTGCTTACCCCAGGGCGGGGGGTCTATGGCTACACCTTC
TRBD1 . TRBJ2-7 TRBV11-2 CASSFRGWGQGYEQYF TGTGCCAGCAGTTTTAGGGGTTGGGGACAGGGCTACGAGCAGTACTTC
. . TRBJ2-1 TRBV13 CASSSGGDRYNEQFF TGTGCCAGCAGTTCAGGAGGGGACCGATACAATGAGCAGTTCTTC
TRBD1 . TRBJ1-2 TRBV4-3 CASSQGDRGWDYGYTF TGCGCCAGCAGCCAAGGGGACAGGGGATGGGACTATGGCTACACCTTC
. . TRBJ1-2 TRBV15 CATSRGADSNYGYTF TGTGCCACCAGCAGAGGGGCTGATTCTAACTATGGCTACACCTTC
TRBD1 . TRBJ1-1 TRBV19 CASSIRETGAMNTEAFF TGTGCCAGTAGTATCCGCGAGACAGGGGCAATGAACACTGAAGCTTTCTTT
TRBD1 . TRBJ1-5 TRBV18 CASSPGQQNQPQHF TGTGCCAGCTCCCCGGGACAGCAGAATCAGCCCCAGCATTTT
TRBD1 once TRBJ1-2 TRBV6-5 CASSFGTVDGYTF TGTGCCAGCAGTTTCGGGACAGTGGATGGCTACACCTTC
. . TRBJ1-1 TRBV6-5 CGSGGQGTEAFF TGTGGGTCGGGGGGGCAAGGAACTGAAGCTTTCTTT
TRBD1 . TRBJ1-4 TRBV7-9 CASSTLPGTAKNEKLFF TGTGCCAGCAGCACACTCCCCGGGACAGCAAAGAATGAAAAACTGTTTTTT
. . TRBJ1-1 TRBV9 CASSATGGNTEAFF TGTGCCAGCAGCGCGACAGGAGGAAACACTGAAGCTTTCTTT
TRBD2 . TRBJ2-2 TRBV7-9 CASSARLAGGPGPAGELFF TGTGCCAGCAGCGCAAGACTAGCGGGGGGGCCTGGTCCGGCCGGGGAGCTGTTTTTT
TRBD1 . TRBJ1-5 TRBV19 CASRSGSGGGQGYQPQHF TGTGCCAGTAGGTCGGGGTCAGGGGGCGGCCAGGGATATCAGCCCCAGCATTTT
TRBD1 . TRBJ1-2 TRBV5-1 CASSWTGENYGYTF TGCGCCAGCAGCTGGACAGGGGAGAACTATGGCTACACCTTC
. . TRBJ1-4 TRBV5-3 CARSYYSPSPEKLFF TGTGCCAGAAGCTACTATTCCCCTTCTCCTGAAAAACTGTTTTTT
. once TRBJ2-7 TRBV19 CATESREDYEQYF TGTGCCACTGAATCTCGAGAAGACTACGAGCAGTACTTC
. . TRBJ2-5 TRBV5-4 CASSPGDSSQETQYF TGTGCCAGCAGCCCGGGGGACAGCTCCCAAGAGACCCAGTACTTC
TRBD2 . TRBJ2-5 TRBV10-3 CAIRSGAGAPQETQYF TGTGCCATTCGAAGTGGAGCGGGGGCGCCCCAAGAGACCCAGTACTTC
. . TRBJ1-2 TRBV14 CASSEGTNLYGYTF TGTGCCAGCAGCGAGGGGACAAACCTCTATGGCTACACCTTC
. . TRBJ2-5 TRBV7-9 CASSFSLETQYF TGTGCCAGCAGCTTCTCTCTAGAGACCCAGTACTTC
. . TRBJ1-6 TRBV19 CASSIPGTGAPLHF TGTGCCAGTAGTATACCGGGAACTGGGGCACCCCTCCACTTT
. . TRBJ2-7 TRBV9 CASSRVPGKGYEQYF TGTGCCAGCAGCCGAGTACCGGGAAAAGGATACGAGCAGTACTTC
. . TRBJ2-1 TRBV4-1 CASSQDPPGKTYNEQFF TGCGCCAGCAGCCAAGACCCCCCAGGGAAGACGTACAATGAGCAGTTCTTC
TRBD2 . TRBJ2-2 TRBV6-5 CAPQGLAETGELFF TGTGCCCCTCAGGGACTAGCGGAAACCGGGGAGCTGTTTTTT
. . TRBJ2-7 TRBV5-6 CASSKEIDRTYEQYF TGTGCCAGCAGCAAAGAAATCGACAGGACCTACGAGCAGTACTTC